What follows are 21 T cell receptor beta chains derived from one specimen sequenced in a study of shared clonotypes between healthy human individuals. TCRdb keeps only in-frame clones here, not all; method: immunoSEQ multiplex PCR. Of about 480,000 clones in the sample, around 79% were seen once. Sequenced material: PBMCs. The receptors stem from a woman between 40 and 50 years old in good health. Some clones in this sample may be carry-over from other donors' samples.

DNA for the CDR3: TGTGCCATCAGTGGGACAGCTGGAAACACCATATATTTT. This codes for CAISGTAGNTIYF. This chain uses TRBV10-3 with TRBJ1-3, with D perhaps TRBD1 (6 bases). The germline V gene has CDR1 ENHRY and CDR2 SYGVKD. V gave up 4 bases and J gave up 2 bases, with 6 bases separating them. This CDR3 comprises 13 residues.

The rearrangement uses TRBV7-9 and TRBJ2-3; no clear D. V was pared by 5 bases and J by 0 bases, with 18 bases between. The CDR3 spans 17 residues. The germline V gene has CDR1 SEHNR and CDR2 FQNEAQ (reference sequence). This CDR3 is CASSAVMLPWSTDTQYF. Written as DNA, the CDR3 is TGTGCCAGCAGCGCCGTGATGCTGCCGTGGAGCACAGATACGCAGTATTTT.

The CDR3: CASSSSQVYEQYF. The CDR3 coding sequence is TGTGCCAGCAGTTCTAGCCAGGTCTACGAGCAGTACTTC. The gene calls are TRBV6-1 and TRBJ2-7, with a tentative D call TRBD2 (5 bases). The germline V and J ends were trimmed by 5 bases and 3 bases, with 11 bases remaining between them. Germline lookup yields CDR1 MNHNS and CDR2 SASEGT. The CDR3 covers 13 residues.

The chain employs TRBV7-9 and TRBJ2-1; tentative D call: TRBD1 (6 bases). The CDR3 extends over 15 amino acids. CDR1 and CDR2 from the germline V gene are SEHNR and FQNEAQ (reference sequence). V was shortened by 5 bases and J by 2 bases, with 13 bases between the two germline ends. The CDR3 region has the DNA TGTGCCAGCAGCCCTACCGGGACACCCTACAATGAGCAGTTCTTC. It yields the protein CASSPTGTPYNEQFF.

The J gene is TRBJ1-3, the V gene TRBV18; D not resolved. V lost 9 bases, J lost 8 bases, and 26 bases lay in between. The CDR3 totals 16 residues. The germline CDR1 and CDR2 sequences are KGHSH and LQKENI. The CDR3 DNA reads TGTGCCAGTAAGAGGATGGACGGAGCGTTGTTTGACACCATATATTTT. Protein product: CASKRMDGALFDTIYF.

The chain carries TRBV6-4 and TRBJ2-4; D is possibly TRBD2 (7 bases). CDR3 length: 14 residues. CDR1 is MRHNA and CDR2 is SNTAGT in the germline V gene. Trimming removed 3 bases at V and 8 bases at J, with 14 bases between. CDR3 nucleotide sequence: TGTGCCAGCAGTGAAGGGGGGGGAGTAGACATTCAGTACTTC. Amino acid sequence: CASSEGGGVDIQYF.

This clone was observed a few times. The J gene is TRBJ1-2, the V gene TRBV18; D gene unclear. CDR3 length equals 13 residues. Germline V gene data show CDR1 as KGHSH and CDR2 as LQKENI. V lost 1 base, J lost 3 bases, and 6 bases lay in between. CDR3 loop: CASSPQHDYGYTF. CDR3 DNA: TGTGCCAGCTCACCACAACATGACTATGGCTACACCTTC. Using reference TRBV18 and TRBJ1-2 for the parts outside the CDR3, the full variable domain is NAGVMQNPRHLVRRRGQEARLRCSPMKGHSHVYWYRQLPEEGLKFMVYLQKENIIDESGMPKERFSAEFPKEGPSILRIQQVVRGDSAAYFCASSPQHDYGYTFGSGTRLTVV.

The CDR3 DNA is TGCGCCAGCAGCTTGGGGGGACAGGGCGCCATTCAGTACTTC. Protein product: CASSLGGQGAIQYF. This chain uses TRBV5-1 with TRBJ2-4; TRBD1 agrees at 9 bases. The length of the CDR3 is 14 residues. Trimming took 0 bases from V and 9 from J; bases not matched to a gene: 4. Germline V CDR1 and CDR2: SGHRS, YFSETQ.

The V gene is TRBV30, the J gene TRBJ2-5; tentative D call: TRBD2 (5 bases). In germline, CDR1 is GTSNPN, CDR2 SVGIG (reference sequence). Trimming cost V 2 bases and J 7 bases, with 17 bases left between them. This CDR3 has 14 amino acids. CDR3 sequence reads: CAWSIGNLGVTQYF. The CDR3, as DNA: TGTGCCTGGAGTATCGGGAACTTGGGCGTGACCCAGTACTTC.

This sequence joins TRBV5-1 and TRBJ1-2; D not resolved. This CDR3 comprises 13 residues. CDR1 and CDR2 (germline): SGHRS, YFSETQ. Trimming stripped 0 bases from V and 5 bases from J, with 8 bases between. CDR3 sequence (DNA): TGCGCCAGCAGCTTGGAAGGGTTTTATGGCTACACCTTC. This translates into CASSLEGFYGYTF.

CDR3 region: CASSAGRNYGYTF. For the CDR3, the DNA is TGTGCCAGCAGCGCCGGGAGGAACTATGGCTACACCTTC. This sequence joins TRBV11-2 and TRBJ1-2; D is unresolved. This CDR3 comprises 13 residues. CDR1 and CDR2 (germline): SGHAT, FQNNGV. Trimming took 5 bases from V and 2 from J, leaving 9 bases between them.

The V and J genes are TRBV2 and TRBJ1-5; the D gene is possibly TRBD1 (5 bases). Trimming removed 3 bases from V and 7 bases from J, with 16 bases in between. Looked up from germline, CDR1 is SNHLY and CDR2 is FYNNEI. CDR3 length: 15 amino acids. CDR3 protein: CASSERSGRVQPQHF. The CDR3 DNA reads TGTGCCAGCAGTGAGAGGTCAGGGAGGGTCCAGCCCCAGCATTTT.

In its sample, this clone was seen once. The rearrangement uses TRBV28 and TRBJ2-2, with D perhaps TRBD1 or TRBD2 (5 bases each). Per the germline V gene, CDR1 is MDHEN and CDR2 is SYDVKM. V was clipped by 5 bases and J by 0 bases, with 16 bases between them. This CDR3 spans 17 amino acids. DNA for the CDR3: TGTGCCAGCAGTCTCACCCCCGGGACCCCGAACACCGGGGAGCTGTTTTTT. It encodes CASSLTPGTPNTGELFF.

This clone was counted a single time. The chain has TRBV11-3 and TRBJ2-1, with a weak D call TRBD2 (6 bases). V lost 0 bases and J lost 7, with 16 bases in between. The CDR3 length is 16 residues. The germline CDR1 and CDR2 sequences are SGHNT and YENEEA. The CDR3 DNA reads as TGTGCCAGCAGCTTAGACGGGACTTCGAGCCTAAATGAGCAGTTCTTC. It is translated as CASSLDGTSSLNEQFF.

This clone was detected only once. V and J are TRBV7-2 and TRBJ1-4; perhaps TRBD1 as D (5 bases). The CDR3 runs to 15 residues. Germline V lookup: CDR1 SGHTA, CDR2 FQGNSA. V shed 5 bases and J shed 8 bases, with 18 bases lying between them. The CDR3 coding sequence is TGTGCCAGCAGCCCCCCGGAGGGGTCCAGAGAAAAACTGTTTTTT. Translated, it gives CASSPPEGSREKLFF.

The chain has TRBV6-6 and TRBJ2-5; D uncertain. The germline V gene has CDR1 MNHNY and CDR2 SVGAGI (reference sequence). The CDR3 is 11 amino acids. V dropped 4 bases and J dropped 2 bases, with 2 bases sitting between them. This CDR3 reads CASSWQETQYF. CDR3 sequence (DNA): TGTGCCAGCAGTTGGCAAGAGACCCAGTACTTC.

The chain has TRBV7-2 and TRBJ1-2; no definite D call. The germline gives CDR1 SGHTA, CDR2 FQGNSA. CDR3 length: 13 amino acids. The ends were cut back, 2 bases at V and 6 bases at J, with 10 bases in the middle. DNA for the CDR3: TGTGCCAGCAGCTTAACCCCCAACGATGGCTACACCTTC. Translating it yields CASSLTPNDGYTF.

This chain uses TRBV5-1 with TRBJ2-5; D gene uncertain. Trimming shortened V by 5 bases and J by 1 base, and 12 bases separated the two germline ends. Germline loops: CDR1 SGHRS, CDR2 YFSETQ. The CDR3 length is 14 residues. Here the CDR3 DNA reads TGCGCCAGCAGACTACCTGGGCCCCAAGAGACCCAGTACTTC. Protein: CASRLPGPQETQYF.

V is TRBV5-4 and J is TRBJ2-7; TRBD1 matches at 8 bases. The CDR3 covers 13 residues. CDR1 and CDR2 from the germline V gene are SGHNT and YYREEE (reference sequence). V lost 1 base to trimming and J lost 6 bases; unmatched junction nucleotides: 3. CDR3 coding DNA: TGTGCCAGCAGCTTGAGACAGGGGCCCGAGCAGTACTTC. It specifies CASSLRQGPEQYF.

The chain combines TRBV28 with TRBJ1-2, with D possibly matching TRBD1 (5 bases). Between the trimmed V and J ends, which lost 8 bases and 2 bases, there was a span of 18 bases. The length of the CDR3 is 15 residues. Germline CDR1 reads MDHEN; CDR2 reads SYDVKM. DNA of the CDR3: TGTGCCAGCCGCTTTGACGGGACTGTAAACTATGGCTACACCTTC. Encoded protein: CASRFDGTVNYGYTF.

The rearrangement joins TRBV5-4 to TRBJ1-2; 8 positions match TRBD1. CDR1 is SGHNT and CDR2 is YYREEE in the germline V gene (reference sequence). The CDR3 sequence is 13 residues long. The V and J ends lost 7 bases and 6 bases, in that order; junction bases with no gene match: 8. CDR3 nucleotides: TGTGCCAGCTCCTTGGACAGGGCCGATGGCTACACCTTC. Translated, it gives CASSLDRADGYTF.